Given below is one TCR beta chain in context. Its antigen is unknown. From each donor, an approximately 2.5 ml peripheral blood sample was drawn into PAXgene tubes and stored at -80 degrees C. Without T cell sorting, total RNA was isolated from whole blood using the PAXgene blood miRNA kit on an automated QIAcube. Peripheral blood from monozygotic twin pairs concordant or discordant for inflammatory bowel disease was subjected to deep TCRalpha and TCRbeta repertoire profiling with unique molecular barcoding. For every twin pair, smoking habits were documented, and each individual was categorised as a current, former or never smoker. This specimen belongs to a study of monozygotic twins with inflammatory bowel disease (dated by TCRdb to the late 2010s). Background for the entire study: In total, approximately 30 monozygotic twin pairs made up the full study: 19 Danish pairs, all IBD-discordant, plus nine German pairs, of which four were IBD-concordant and five were IBD-discordant. Within discordant pairs, disease-associated traits were sought mainly by comparing IBD patients with their genetically identical healthy co-twins. Each individual had, on average, about 151 000 unique TCRalpha sequences and 181 000 unique TCRbeta sequences available for analysis.

There are 16 amino acids in the CDR3, from cysteine to phenylalanine inclusive. Only the protein is available. The germline V gene sets CDR1 to SNHLY and CDR2 to FYNNEI. Results the study describes overall, beyond this receptor: The analysis was unable to tell different T cell subtypes apart. Fewer clonotypes were shared with other individuals by IBD patients than by healthy twins, most markedly in patients showing signs of disease activity. The results gave no support for a single strong signal or clonotype linked to IBD. Differing immunosuppressive treatments among patients may have added background noise and inter-individual variability to the repertoires. Repertoire similarity did not differ between concordant and discordant twins, which could be due to limited statistical power. TCRbeta repertoire diversity, by inverse Simpson index, was decreased in IBD patients compared with their healthy co-twins.

Libraries were built with 5' RACE. Preparation of each TCR library used 3,000 to 4,000 ng of total RNA. cDNA was synthesized with SMARTScribe reverse transcriptase in eight separate reactions per sample. Unique molecular identifiers containing a 6-nucleotide sample barcode were introduced through template switching during cDNA synthesis. TCRalpha and TCRbeta cDNA was amplified by two nested PCRs of approximately 17 and 9 cycles, with bead purification after each PCR. Before amplification, the cDNA was treated with uracil DNA-glycosylase and purified using the QIAquick PCR purification kit. The second PCR was the step at which Illumina TruSeq-compatible adapters and sample-specific barcodes were added. TapeStation and Qubit were used to check library quality and concentration, and roughly 4.9 ng of each library was pooled. The pooled libraries were sequenced with 2 x 100 bp reads and custom sequencing primers on an Illumina HiSeq2500 single-index Rapid Run. The authors processed their data as follows. MiGEC version 1.2.6 was used for UMI-based consensus assembly to correct PCR and sequencing errors. MiXCR version 2.1.1 handled V(D)J alignment, clonotype assembly and CDR3 extraction. To normalise gene usage, clonotype sharing and MAIT/NKT TCR abundance, the top 1000, 10 000 and 20 000 clonotypes in each sample were analysed. After downsampling to 27 000 UMIs, diversity was calculated as the inverse Simpson index using the vegan R package. Paired Mann-Whitney U tests were applied to discordant twin pairs, and Benjamini-Hochberg correction was used for multiple testing. TCRdb reanalyzed the reads, keeping one entry per CDR3 protein sequence and omitting DNA. The V and J calls, along with clone size, are taken from TCRdb and not from the paper's own processing. The table of this sample itemizes approximately 160,000 distinct CDR3 sequences. Together, the top ten hold roughly 3% of the sample.

The sequence was obtained from a human donor with ulcerative colitis or Crohn's disease, or a healthy co-twin of an affected twin (not recorded which). Sequenced material: blood. The sequence links TRBV2 to TRBJ2-3; TCRdb returns TRBD1, unconfirmable since there is no DNA. CDR3 sequence: CASSERGADSTDTQYF. Extended through the reference TRBV2 and TRBJ2-3 proteins, this CDR3 yields the full variable domain: EPEVTQTPSHQVTQMGQEVILRCVPISNHLYFYWYRQILGQKVEFLVSFYNNEISEKSEIFDDQFSVERPDGSNFTLKIRSTKLEDSAMYFCASSERGADSTDTQYFGPGTRLTVL.